Here is one TCR beta chain with its context. Its antigen remains unidentified. Though probably carrying unrecorded immune exposures, donors were nominally healthy at sampling. CDR3 length: 16 amino acids. Germline lookup yields CDR1 SEHNR and CDR2 FQNEAQ (reference sequence). V was clipped by 5 bases and J by 4 bases; unmatched bases: 9. The record originates from a study of cytomegalovirus exposure and HLA in healthy donors. Study-wide results and caveats: TCR beta chains associated with HLA were, in a later analysis, more clonally expanded than equally common others. Reports indicated that the classifier achieved high specificity and sensitivity in diagnosing cytomegalovirus status. A missense variant in DCLRE1C was later tied to TCR beta V- and J-gene trimming.

Amplification used 60 Vbeta primers and 13 Jbeta primers. Some clones are missing from TCRdb's copy, which holds only in-frame ones; the method was immunoSEQ multiplex PCR. The sample shows 70,000 to 95,000 clones, approximately 80% of them seen only once. Sequenced material: PBMCs. The TCR sequence derives from a woman aged 25 to 39 in good health and CMV-seronegative. The rearrangement links TRBV7-9 to TRBJ2-1, with 9 bases aligning to TRBD2. CDR3 DNA: TGTGCCAGCAGCATAAGGGGCCTAGCGGGGTACAATGAGCAGTTCTTC. Its translation: CASSIRGLAGYNEQFF. Together with reference TRBV7-9 and TRBJ2-1, the CDR3 gives the full variable domain: DTGVSQNPRHKITKRGQNVTFRCDPISEHNRLYWYRQTLGQGPEFLTYFQNEAQLEKSRLLSDRFSAERPKGSFSTLEIQRTEQGDSAMYLCASSIRGLAGYNEQFFGPGTRLTVL.